A selection of T cell receptor beta chains follows, all from one sample in a study of PD-L1 blockade in urothelial cancer. Measured with immunoSEQ multiplex PCR; TCRdb has only the in-frame clones, and not every one. The table includes approximately 100,000 clones, about nine tenths detected once. The sample consisted of PBMCs, taken around atezolizumab (anti-PD-L1) treatment. The receptors here all came from a woman of 80 years or more with urothelial cancer. The CDR3 runs from the conserved cysteine through the conserved F or W. D genes are given only for firm matches. Size is stated for part of the rows, as once, few or many counts, or as a class when the clone is expanded.

>TRBV11-2|TRBJ2-7|.|.
CASSRENEQYF
TGTGCCAGCAGCCGGGAGAATGAGCAGTACTTC
>TRBV5-6|TRBJ2-7|.|.
CASSRWGRIYEQYF
TGTGCCAGCAGCCGATGGGGCCGCATCTACGAGCAGTACTTC
>TRBV9|TRBJ2-1|.|.
CASSPFDDGSYNEQFF
TGTGCCAGCAGCCCGTTTGATGACGGGTCCTACAATGAGCAGTTCTTC
>TRBV2|TRBJ1-2|.|.
CASSVEVNYGYTF
TGTGCCAGCAGTGTAGAGGTAAACTATGGCTACACCTTC
>TRBV27|TRBJ1-1|.|.
CASSFYGGGGGTEAFF
TGTGCCAGCAGTTTCTACGGGGGGGGCGGAGGGACTGAAGCTTTCTTT
>TRBV7-3|TRBJ1-2|.|.
CASSLQPGSNYGYTF
TGTGCCAGCAGCTTACAGCCCGGGTCTAACTATGGCTACACCTTC
>TRBV19|TRBJ2-7|.|TRBD1
CASSTWDSSPSYEQYF
TGTGCCAGTAGTACCTGGGACAGCTCCCCGTCCTACGAGCAGTACTTC
>TRBV7-2|TRBJ2-1|.|TRBD2
CASSYTSEPYNEQFF
TGTGCCAGCAGCTACACTAGCGAACCATACAATGAGCAGTTCTTC
>TRBV28|TRBJ2-1|.|TRBD2
CASRGGGDFSQFF
TGTGCCAGCAGGGGGGGAGGGGACTTTTCGCAGTTCTTC
>TRBV4-1|TRBJ1-1|.|TRBD1
CASSQETGVNIEAFF
TGCGCCAGCAGCCAAGAGACAGGGGTTAATATTGAAGCTTTCTTT
>TRBV19|TRBJ1-2|.|.
CASYDRSSHLDGYTF
TGTGCCAGCTACGACAGGTCCTCGCACCTCGATGGCTACACCTTC
>TRBV19|TRBJ1-1|.|.
CASRTDHMNTEAFF
TGTGCCAGTAGGACTGACCATATGAACACTGAAGCTTTCTTT
>TRBV7-9|TRBJ1-2|.|TRBD1
CASSLDVQGDGYTF
TGTGCCAGCAGCTTAGATGTTCAGGGGGACGGCTACACCTTC
>TRBV28|TRBJ1-2|.|.
CASSSAGGARSEDYGYTF
TGTGCCAGCAGTTCCGCCGGGGGGGCGCGAAGTGAAGACTATGGCTACACCTTC
>TRBV6-1|TRBJ1-5|.|TRBD1
CASSPRTGWRQPQHF
TGTGCCAGCAGTCCCCGGACAGGGTGGAGGCAGCCCCAGCATTTT
>TRBV9|TRBJ2-2|.|TRBD1
CASSVVDRDTGELFF
TGTGCCAGCAGCGTAGTAGACAGGGACACCGGGGAGCTGTTTTTT
>TRBV14|TRBJ2-1|.|TRBD1
CASSPPAGQGRNEQFF
TGTGCCAGCAGCCCACCGGCGGGACAGGGACGCAATGAGCAGTTCTTC
>TRBV7-8|TRBJ2-1|.|.
CASSPDQGFEQFF
TGTGCCAGCAGCCCCGACCAGGGGTTTGAGCAGTTCTTC
>TRBV6-4|TRBJ1-3|.|.
CASRVTWRQAGNTIYF
TGTGCCAGCAGGGTGACATGGCGACAGGCTGGAAACACCATATATTTT
>TRBV30|TRBJ2-1|.|.
CAWARGSNEQFF
TGTGCCTGGGCGCGGGGTTCCAATGAGCAGTTCTTC
>TRBV5-5|TRBJ2-7|.|TRBD2
CASSLAGEGYEQYF
TGTGCCAGCAGCTTGGCGGGGGAGGGCTACGAGCAGTACTTC
>TRBV7-3|TRBJ2-3|.|TRBD1
CASSQGGPDTQYF
TGTGCCAGCAGCCAAGGGGGCCCAGATACGCAGTATTTT
>TRBV7-3|TRBJ1-1|once|TRBD1
CASSSPGTGEGAFF
TGTGCCAGCAGCTCACCTGGGACAGGCGAGGGAGCTTTCTTT
>TRBV5-4|TRBJ2-2|.|.
CASSLGGPGGELFF
TGTGCCAGCAGCTTGGGCGGTCCGGGCGGGGAGCTGTTTTTT
>TRBV9|TRBJ2-5|once|.
CASSVAEGVLETQYF
TGTGCCAGCAGCGTAGCTGAGGGGGTCCTAGAGACCCAGTACTTC
>TRBV5-1|TRBJ2-3|once|.
CASSLGAGTDTQYF
TGCGCCAGCAGCTTGGGGGCAGGTACAGATACGCAGTATTTT
>TRBV7-8|TRBJ2-7|.|TRBD2
CASSVGTTFYEQYF
TGTGCCAGCAGCGTCGGGACTACCTTCTACGAGCAGTACTTC
>TRBV19|TRBJ2-2|.|.
CASSQLAPSGELFF
TGTGCCAGTAGCCAACTAGCTCCTTCCGGGGAGCTGTTTTTT
>TRBV10-3|TRBJ2-2|.|TRBD2
CAATGTSEPGELFF
TGTGCCGCGACCGGGACTAGCGAGCCCGGGGAGCTGTTTTTT
>TRBV2|TRBJ2-3|.|TRBD2
CATRLAGVPDTQYF
TGTGCCACCCGACTAGCGGGAGTGCCAGATACGCAGTATTTT
>TRBV28|TRBJ1-5|.|TRBD1
CASSYRGGFSNQPQHF
TGTGCCAGCAGCTACAGGGGGGGATTTAGCAATCAGCCCCAGCATTTT